Sequencing of this T cell receptor beta chain was carried out in a study of blood T cells in healthy people across ages (dated by TCRdb to 2015 to 2017). In terms of the full investigation: Template switching captured roughly one uniquely barcoded TCR beta cDNA molecule per two T cells in model experiments. The study measured age-related changes in TCR beta repertoire diversity using deep sequencing normalized with unique cDNA molecular identifiers. The donors were split into four age groups: young (average 16 years), middle-aged (roughly 42), aged (roughly 60) and long-lived (roughly 88). For two donors (one aged 18 to 29 and one aged 80 or older), the study analyzed two additional independent replicas of 1 million unique cDNA reads from the same blood draw. To avoid experimental bias, donors of different ages were spread randomly across the sequencing lanes. What the research found in general, with its limitations: Because profiling used bulk unsorted PBMCs, naive and antigen-experienced compartments could not be compared conclusively. Compared with the aged group, more naive CD4+ T cells, fewer expanded clones and increased TCR diversity were shown by the long-lived group, suggesting age selection. There was a strong correlation between observed TCR beta diversity and the percentage of naive T cells measured by flow cytometry. Observed TCR beta diversity per million T cells fell roughly linearly with age, and a significant reduction was already apparent by age about 38. Total diversity estimates from one million sequenced T cells were considered lower bounds and underestimates. Donor CMV infection status was unknown, potentially confounding age-related changes in expanded clonotypes.

There are many counts of this clonotype. Its antigen is currently not known. It has no much larger one-base neighbor in the sample; base qualities were not kept. Germline trimming: 4 bases from V, 5 bases from J; junction bases outside gene matches: 11. The CDR3 measures 16 amino acids from cysteine to phenylalanine. Only the CDR3 DNA is retained, 48 bases long and in frame from the first base. CDR1 SQVTM and CDR2 ANQGSEA were looked up in the germline V gene. Library generation was performed with 5' RACE. Sequencer: Illumina HiSeq 2500. A second PCR of about 6 to 11 cycles was performed with a sample-barcoded 5' primer and a J-beta primer mix. Each TCR beta cDNA molecule received a unique molecular identifier from a template-switch 5' adaptor carrying 12 random nucleotides. Each sample yielded at least 3 million CDR3-containing paired-end reads. First-strand cDNA was synthesized from all RNA with the Mint cDNA synthesis kit, primed by a TRBC-specific oligonucleotide. All cDNA was treated with uracil-DNA glycosylase and then went through a first 18-cycle PCR with the universal primers M1SS and BC2_uni_R. As for the authors' bioinformatics: For normalization, 1 million high-quality reads were randomly selected from each sample, with every read carrying a distinct molecular identifier. Instead of being binned into consensus sequences, reads with shared molecular identifiers were discarded. MiTCR, run with a Q25 quality threshold and the strictest error-elimination algorithm, handled CDR3 identification, clonotype clustering and error correction. Lower-bound total TCR beta diversity was estimated with a nonparametric unseen species model using Euler transformation. Clones were called with MiXCR by TCRdb after fastp trimmed the public reads at Q25, and only in-frame beta chains were retained. Each entry is one CDR3 protein sequence, shown with its most common DNA and genes. The V and J calls, along with clone size, are taken from TCRdb and not from the paper's own processing. In all, the sample holds about 320,000 distinct CDR3 sequences, and 25% to 30% of those were seen once. The top ten clones comprise 29% of the sample.

Donors were 35 to 40 systemically healthy Caucasian individuals from Russia aged roughly 6 to 95 years. Each donor gave approximately 10 milliliters of peripheral blood, collected into EDTA-treated Vacutainer tubes. Ficoll-Paque density-gradient centrifugation was used to isolate PBMCs, with at least 6.5 million per sample. Trizol reagent was used to extract total RNA from PBMCs, with at least 5 micrograms per sample. For every donor, an aliquot of PBMCs went through flow cytometry to measure the percentages of naive CD45RAhigh/CD27high T cells. The sequenced sample consisted of blood. The sequence joins TRBV29-1 to TRBJ2-5, with 12 middle bases fitting TRBD1. This TCR was recovered from a woman aged 70-85 years in good health. The DNA is TGCAGCGTTGCAATCCGGGACAGGGGGCGAGGGGAGACCCAGTACTTC. Translated, this gives CSVAIRDRGRGETQYF.